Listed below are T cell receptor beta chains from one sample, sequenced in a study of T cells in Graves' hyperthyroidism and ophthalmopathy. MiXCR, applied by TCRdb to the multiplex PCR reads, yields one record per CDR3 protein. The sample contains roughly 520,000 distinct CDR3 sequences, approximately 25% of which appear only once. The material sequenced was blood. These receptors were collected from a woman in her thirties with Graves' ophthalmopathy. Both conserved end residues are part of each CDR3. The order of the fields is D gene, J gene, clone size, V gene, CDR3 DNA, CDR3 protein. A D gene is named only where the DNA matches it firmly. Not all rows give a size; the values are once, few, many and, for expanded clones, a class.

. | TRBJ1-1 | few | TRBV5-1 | TGCGCCAGCAGCTTGGGTCTGGGGTGGGGCACTGAAGCTTTCTTT | CASSLGLGWGTEAFF
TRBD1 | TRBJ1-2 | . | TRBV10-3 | TGTGCCATCAGTGAGCCAACTGGACAGGGCGATGGCTACTATGGCTACACCTTC | CAISEPTGQGDGYYGYTF
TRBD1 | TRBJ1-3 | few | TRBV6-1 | TGTGCCAGCAAAGCAGACAGGGCCGGAAACACCATATATTTT | CASKADRAGNTIYF
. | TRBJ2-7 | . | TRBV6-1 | TGTGCCAGCAGGTTGGACATGGACTCCTACGATCAGTACTTC | CASRLDMDSYDQYF
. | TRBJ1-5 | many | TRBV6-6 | TGTGCCAGCAAAAGTCCCCTGAAGGGCTTTTACAGGGAAGGTCAGCCCCAGCATTTT | CASKSPLKGFYREGQPQHF
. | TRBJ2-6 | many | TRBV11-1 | TGTGCCAGCAGCTTACGTCAGGGAGACTCTGGGGCCAACGTCCTGACTTTC | CASSLRQGDSGANVLTF
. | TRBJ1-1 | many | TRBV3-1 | TGTGCCAGCAGCCGGGTGATGAACACTGAAGCTTTCTTT | CASSRVMNTEAFF
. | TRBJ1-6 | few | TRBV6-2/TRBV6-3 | TGTGCCAGCAGCTACAGGGTTTCTGCCCTCCACTTT | CASSYRVSALHF
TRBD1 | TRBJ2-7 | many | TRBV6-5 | TGTGCCAGCAGTTCCGACAGGGGCGAGATTGCCTACGAGCAGTACTTC | CASSSDRGEIAYEQYF
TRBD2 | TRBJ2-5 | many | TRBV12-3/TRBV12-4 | TGTGCCAGCAGTGCCATGACTACTGCCGGGGGGGAGACCCAGTACTTC | CASSAMTTAGGETQYF
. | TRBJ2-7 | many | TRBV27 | TGTGCCAGCAGTTTGATAGGGTACGAGCAGTACTTC | CASSLIGYEQYF
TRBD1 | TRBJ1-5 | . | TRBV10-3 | TGTGCCATTGCCACGGACAGGGCTTCACTTGATCAGCCCCAGCATTTT | CAIATDRASLDQPQHF
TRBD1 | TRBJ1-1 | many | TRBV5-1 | TGCGCCAGCAGCACGGGGACAGTTGAAGCTTTCTTT | CASSTGTVEAFF
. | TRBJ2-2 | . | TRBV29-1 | TGCAGCGTTGGGGCAGGGTACACCGGGGAGCTGTTTTTT | CSVGAGYTGELFF
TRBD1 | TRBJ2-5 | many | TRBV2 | TGTGCCAGCAGACGGGACAGGGATTACGAGACCCAGTACTTC | CASRRDRDYETQYF
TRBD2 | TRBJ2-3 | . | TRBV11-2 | TGTGCCAGCAGCCCCGTAGCGGGGGGCACAGATACGCAGTATTTT | CASSPVAGGTDTQYF
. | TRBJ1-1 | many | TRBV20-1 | TGCAGTGCTAGAGATTATAGGGGTTCTGAAGCTTTCTTT | CSARDYRGSEAFF
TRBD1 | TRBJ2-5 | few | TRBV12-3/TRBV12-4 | TGTGCCAGCAGTTCAGCGTCCGGGACAGGGATTGGAGAGACCCAGTACTTC | CASSSASGTGIGETQYF
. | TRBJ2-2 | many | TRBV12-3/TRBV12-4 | TGTGCCAGCTCGGCGGGCCCCCCCGGGGAGCTGTTTTTT | CASSAGPPGELFF
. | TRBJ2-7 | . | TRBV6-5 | TGTGCCAGCAGCTTAGAGGGTGGGTTCACCTACGAGCAGTACTTC | CASSLEGGFTYEQYF
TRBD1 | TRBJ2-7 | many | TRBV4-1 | TGCGCCAGCAGCCAACGGGACAGGACCTACGAGCAGTACTTC | CASSQRDRTYEQYF
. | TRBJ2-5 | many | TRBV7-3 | TGTGCCAGCAGCTTGTACGGGGAAGAGACCCAGTACTTC | CASSLYGEETQYF
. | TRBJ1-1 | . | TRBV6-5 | TGTGCCAGCAGTTCCCCGCAGGTACTGCTGAACACTGAAGCTTTCTTT | CASSSPQVLLNTEAFF
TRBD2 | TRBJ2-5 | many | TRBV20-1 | TGCAGTGCTAGAGATCCCCTAGCGGGGGGGCTCGAGACCCAGTACTTC | CSARDPLAGGLETQYF
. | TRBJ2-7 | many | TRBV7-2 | TGTGCCAGCAGCTTTACAGGGACCGAGCAGTACTTC | CASSFTGTEQYF
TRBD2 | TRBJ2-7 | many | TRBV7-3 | TGTGCCAGCAGCCTAGCGGTGGGCCCCTTTGACGAGCAGTACTTC | CASSLAVGPFDEQYF